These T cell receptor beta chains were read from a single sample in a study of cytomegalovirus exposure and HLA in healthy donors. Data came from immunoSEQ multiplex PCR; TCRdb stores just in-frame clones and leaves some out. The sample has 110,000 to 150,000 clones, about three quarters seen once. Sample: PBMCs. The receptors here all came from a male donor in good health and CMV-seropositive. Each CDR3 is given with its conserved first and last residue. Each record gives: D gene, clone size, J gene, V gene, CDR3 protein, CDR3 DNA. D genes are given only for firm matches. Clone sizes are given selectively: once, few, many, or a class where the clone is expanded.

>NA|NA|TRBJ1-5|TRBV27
CASSPQGNQPQHF
TGTGCCAGCAGTCCCCAGGGCAATCAGCCCCAGCATTTT
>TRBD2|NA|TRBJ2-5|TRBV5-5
CASSFGGGVETQYF
TGTGCCAGCAGCTTTGGGGGGGGTGTGGAGACCCAGTACTTC
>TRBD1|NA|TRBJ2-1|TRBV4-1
CASSPQPGDRGLYNEQFF
TGCGCCAGCAGCCCACAACCCGGTGACAGGGGCCTCTACAATGAGCAGTTCTTC
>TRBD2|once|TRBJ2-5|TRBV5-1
CASTRSGGGGETQYF
TGCGCCAGCACCAGGAGCGGGGGGGGTGGCGAGACCCAGTACTTC
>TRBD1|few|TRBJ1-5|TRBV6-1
CASRENRGKGQPQHF
TGTGCCAGCAGAGAGAACAGGGGTAAGGGTCAGCCCCAGCATTTT
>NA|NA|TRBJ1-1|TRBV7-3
CASSAQPGNTEAFF
TGTGCCAGCAGCGCCCAACCGGGGAACACTGAAGCTTTCTTT
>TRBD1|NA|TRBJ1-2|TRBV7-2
CASSFTGADGYTF
TGTGCCAGCAGCTTTACAGGGGCCGATGGCTACACCTTC
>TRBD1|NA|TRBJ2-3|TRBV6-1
CASSEWTGDTDTQYF
TGTGCCAGCAGTGAGTGGACAGGGGACACAGATACGCAGTATTTT
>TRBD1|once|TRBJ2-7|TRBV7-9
CSSSSTGDEQYF
TGTTCCAGCAGCTCGACAGGGGACGAGCAGTACTTC
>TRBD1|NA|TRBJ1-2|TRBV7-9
CASSFDPGQGAPGYTF
TGTGCCAGCAGCTTTGACCCGGGACAGGGGGCGCCTGGCTACACCTTC